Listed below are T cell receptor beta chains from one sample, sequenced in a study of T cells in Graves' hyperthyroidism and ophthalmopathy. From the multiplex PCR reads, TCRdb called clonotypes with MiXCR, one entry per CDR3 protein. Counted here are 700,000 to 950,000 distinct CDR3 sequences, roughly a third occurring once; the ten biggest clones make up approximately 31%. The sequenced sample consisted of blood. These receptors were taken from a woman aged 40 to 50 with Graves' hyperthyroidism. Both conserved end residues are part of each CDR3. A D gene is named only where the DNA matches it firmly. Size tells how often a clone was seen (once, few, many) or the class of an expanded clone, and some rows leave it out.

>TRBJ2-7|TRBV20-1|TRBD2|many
TGCAGTGCTAGGAAGACGGGAGGCTCCTCCTACGAGCAGTACTTC
CSARKTGGSSYEQYF
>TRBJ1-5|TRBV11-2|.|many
TGTGCCAGCAGCCACCGGGACATCAATCAGCCCCAGCATTTT
CASSHRDINQPQHF
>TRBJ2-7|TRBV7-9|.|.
TGTGCCAGCAGTGACTCTATGTACTACGAGCAGTACTTC
CASSDSMYYEQYF
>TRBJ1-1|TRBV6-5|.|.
TGTGCCAGCAGTCAGGACAGTGAAGCTTTCTTT
CASSQDSEAFF
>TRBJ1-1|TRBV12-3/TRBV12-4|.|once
TGTGCCAGCAGTGCTCTGCAGGACACTGAAGCTTTCTTT
CASSALQDTEAFF
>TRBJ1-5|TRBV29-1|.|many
TGCAGCGTTGCCGGGACCGCCGATCAGCCCCAGCATTTT
CSVAGTADQPQHF
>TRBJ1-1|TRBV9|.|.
TGTGCCAGCAGCAGCACTTTGGGGGGGGTGTGGGGGGGCACTGAAGCTTTCTTT
CASSSTLGGVWGGTEAFF
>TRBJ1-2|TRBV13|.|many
TGTGCCAGCAGCCGTGACCAGGGCGCCTATGGCTACACCTTC
CASSRDQGAYGYTF
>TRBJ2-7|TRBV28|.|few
TGTGCCAGCAGCGACCCAAACGGCGGGAAGCAGTACTTC
CASSDPNGGKQYF
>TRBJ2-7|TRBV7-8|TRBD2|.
TGTGCCAGCAGCCGTAGCGGGAGGGCCTCCATCGACGAGCAGTACTTC
CASSRSGRASIDEQYF
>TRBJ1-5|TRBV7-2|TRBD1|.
TGTGCCAGCAGCCCCGGGACAGTCAATCCGCCCCAGCATTTT
CASSPGTVNPPQHF
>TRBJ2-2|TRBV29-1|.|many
TGCAGCGTTGAGAGGGTCGGCACCGGGGAGCTGTTTTTT
CSVERVGTGELFF
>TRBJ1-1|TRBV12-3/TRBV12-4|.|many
TGTGCCAGCAATTTGCAACCTGACAGCCCTGAAGCTTTCTTT
CASNLQPDSPEAFF
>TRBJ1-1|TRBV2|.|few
TGTGCCAGCAGCCGAGCAACGGGGGCTTCCACTGAAGCTTTCTTT
CASSRATGASTEAFF
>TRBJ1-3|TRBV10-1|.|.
TGCGCCAGCAGCAGCTCTGGAAACACCATGTATTTT
CASSSSGNTMYF
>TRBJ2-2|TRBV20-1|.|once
TGCACTGGTAGGGTCACCGGGGAGCTGTTTTTT
CTGRVTGELFF
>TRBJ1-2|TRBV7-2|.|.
TGCGCCAGCAGCCACATTGACAGGCCCCCACGGGGCTACACCTTC
CASSHIDRPPRGYTF
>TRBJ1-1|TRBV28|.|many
TGTGCCAGCAGTTTGACTGTCGGAGACACTGAAGCTTTCTTT
CASSLTVGDTEAFF
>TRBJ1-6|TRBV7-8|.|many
TGTGCCAGCAGCTTATCAAGAGTGGACGGCTCCTATGCCTATTCACCCCTCCACTTT
CASSLSRVDGSYAYSPLHF
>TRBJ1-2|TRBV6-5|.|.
TGTGCCAGCAGTCCCCGATTCGTCTCCTTTTATGGCTACACCTTC
CASSPRFVSFYGYTF
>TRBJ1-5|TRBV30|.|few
TGTGCCTGGAGTGTAAGGGGGAACAATCAGCCCCAGCATTTT
CAWSVRGNNQPQHF
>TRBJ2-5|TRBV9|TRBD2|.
TGTGCCAGCAGCCCGACTAGCGGAGTAAAGACCCAGTACTTC
CASSPTSGVKTQYF
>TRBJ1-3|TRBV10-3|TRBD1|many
TGTGCCACCAAGCCCGGACAGGGGGCGAGTGGAAACACCATATATTTT
CATKPGQGASGNTIYF